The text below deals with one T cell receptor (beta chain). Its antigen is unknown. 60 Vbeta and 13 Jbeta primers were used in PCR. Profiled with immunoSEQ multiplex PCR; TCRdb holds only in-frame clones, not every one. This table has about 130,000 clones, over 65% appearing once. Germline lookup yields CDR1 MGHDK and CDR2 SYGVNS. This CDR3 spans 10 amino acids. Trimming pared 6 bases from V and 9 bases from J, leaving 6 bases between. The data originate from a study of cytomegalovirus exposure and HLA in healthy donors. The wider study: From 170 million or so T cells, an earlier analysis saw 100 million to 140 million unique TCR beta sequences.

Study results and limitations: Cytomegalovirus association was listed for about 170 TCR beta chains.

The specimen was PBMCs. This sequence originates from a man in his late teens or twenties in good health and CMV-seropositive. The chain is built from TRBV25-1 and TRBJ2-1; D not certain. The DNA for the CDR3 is TGTGCCAGCAGCCGAGGTGAGCAGTTCTTC. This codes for CASSRGEQFF.